Shown below are 32 T cell receptor beta chains from a single sample sequenced in a study of T cells after posttransplantation cyclophosphamide. The data were produced by immunoSEQ multiplex PCR, yet TCRdb's version contains in-frame clones alone and is incomplete. Sampling found over 30,000 clones, none seen once. The sequencing input was PBMCs. Receptor source: a woman in her forties or fifties in good health and a related stem cell transplant donor.

This clone was picked up a small number of times. The chain couples TRBV6-5 to TRBJ1-1; D not resolved. Germline V gene data show CDR1 as MNHEY and CDR2 as SVGAGI. The V end lost 7 bases, the J end lost 4 bases, and 7 bases lay between the germline ends. This CDR3 contains 11 residues. For the CDR3, the DNA is TGTGCCAGCACCGGTATCACTGAAGCTTTCTTT. Its protein product is CASTGITEAFF.

Many counts were recorded for this clone. The chain links TRBV29-1 to TRBJ2-7; 9 positions agree with TRBD1. V gave up 5 bases and J gave up 0 bases; unmatched junction bases: 5. Germline-derived CDR1 and CDR2 are SQVTM and ANQGSEA. This CDR3 is built from 14 residues. CDR3 sequence reads: CSVRDRAYSYEQYF. As DNA, the CDR3 is TGCAGCGTTAGGGACAGGGCTTACTCCTACGAGCAGTACTTC.

The table lists this clone with many counts. The rearrangement joins TRBV10-3 to TRBJ2-2; tentatively, D is TRBD2 (6 bases). This CDR3 comprises 14 residues. Germline V gene lookup returns CDR1 ENHRY and CDR2 SYGVKD. The V and J ends lost 0 bases and 6 bases respectively, with 8 bases between them. CDR3 coding DNA: TGTGCCATCAGTGAGTCAGGAGGGCCCGGGGAGCTGTTTTTT. The encoded protein is CAISESGGPGELFF.

Many counts were recorded for this clone. The chain is built from TRBV5-1 and TRBJ2-3, with a weak D call TRBD2 (5 bases). The CDR3 sequence is 16 residues long. Germline assignment: CDR1 SGHRS and CDR2 YFSETQ. V was clipped by 4 bases and J by 6 bases, with 21 bases between them. The CDR3 spells CASSPLSAGGGDTQYF. In DNA form, the CDR3 reads TGCGCCAGCAGCCCCCTCTCCGCGGGTGGCGGGGATACGCAGTATTTT.

This clone came up many times. The chain joins TRBV30 to TRBJ2-7, with D possibly TRBD1 on 6 matching bases. The V and J ends lost 8 bases and 4 bases respectively, with 27 bases between them. Germline loops: CDR1 GTSNPN, CDR2 SVGIG (reference sequence). The CDR3 is 16 residues long. The CDR3 spells CAGSGGTEIKIYEQYF. DNA for the CDR3: TGTGCCGGTAGTGGGGGCACCGAGATTAAGATTTACGAGCAGTACTTC.

There are many counts of this clone. V and J are TRBV2 and TRBJ1-2; a weak D match, TRBD1 (6 bases). V shed 5 bases and J shed 5 bases, with 12 bases lying between them. The CDR3 sequence is 13 residues long. Per germline, CDR1 SNHLY and CDR2 FYNNEI. CDR3 sequence (DNA): TGTGCCAGCAGTTTAGGACAGACTTATGGCTACACCTTC. It yields the protein CASSLGQTYGYTF.

This clone was detected ten times or more. This rearrangement joins TRBV5-1 to TRBJ2-1; D gene uncertain. The V gene lost 0 bases and the J gene lost 5 bases, with 9 bases spanning the gap. Looked up from germline, CDR1 is SGHRS and CDR2 is YFSETQ. The CDR3 totals 14 residues. The CDR3 region is CASSLAPPNNEQFF. The CDR3 DNA reads as TGCGCCAGCAGCTTGGCCCCCCCCAACAATGAGCAGTTCTTC.

This clone was detected many times. The chain is built from TRBV15 and TRBJ2-5; 9 bases agree with TRBD1. J was trimmed by 5 bases and V by 5 bases; bases with no gene match: 27. The length of the CDR3 is 21 residues. Germline V CDR1 and CDR2: LNHNV, YYDKDF (reference sequence). CDR3 DNA: TGTGCCACCAGCGGTTCCTTACCGGGACAGGGATACGATTACGCATGGGAGACCCAGTACTTC. It specifies CATSGSLPGQGYDYAWETQYF.

This clone was counted ten times or more. The gene calls are TRBV19 and TRBJ1-1; D not resolved. The CDR3 extends over 15 amino acids. Per the germline V gene, CDR1 is LNHDA and CDR2 is SQIVND (reference sequence). Trimming took 3 bases from V and 3 from J, leaving 14 bases between them. DNA of the CDR3: TGTGCCAGTAGTATTGGGAGGAGAGGTGACACTGAAGCTTTCTTT. Protein product: CASSIGRRGDTEAFF.

In its sample, this clone was seen many times. The chain carries TRBV6-5 and TRBJ1-2; 9 bases are a match to TRBD1. The CDR3 is 16 residues long. The ends lost 2 bases at V and 7 bases at J; junction bases unmatched: 11. The V gene's germline CDR1 is MNHEY and CDR2 SVGAGI. The CDR3 DNA sequence: TGTGCCAGCAGTTACGCCGGACAGGGGTTCAAGTCTGGCTACACCTTC. This translates into CASSYAGQGFKSGYTF.

Only a few counts were recorded for this clone. The rearrangement uses TRBV6-1 and TRBJ1-6; 7 positions agree with TRBD1. Germline trimming cut 4 bases from V and 7 bases from J; bases unmatched to any gene: 7. The CDR3 is 15 amino acids. Germline loops: CDR1 MNHNS, CDR2 SASEGT. In DNA, the CDR3 is TGTGCCAGCAGTGCGAAGGGGGCGGGCAATTCACCCCTCCACTTT. Translated, it gives CASSAKGAGNSPLHF.

This clone was seen repeatedly, ten times or more. The V gene is TRBV2, the J gene TRBJ2-7; 7 nucleotides match TRBD1. The V segment lost 8 bases and the J segment 2 bases; nucleotides outside the gene matches: 12. CDR1 and CDR2 from the germline V gene are SNHLY and FYNNEI. The CDR3 consists of 15 residues. The CDR3 bases are TGTGCCAGCCAAAGAACAGGGGCGAAGACCTACGAGCAGTACTTC. It translates to CASQRTGAKTYEQYF.

This clone has ten or more counts. V and J are TRBV19 and TRBJ1-6, with unresolved D. V was pared by 7 bases and J by 3 bases, with 10 bases between. Per germline, CDR1 LNHDA and CDR2 SQIVND (reference sequence). The CDR3 has 14 residues. The CDR3, as DNA: TGTGCCAGTACGGGAGGGTTCTATAATTCACCCCTCCACTTT. It codes for CASTGGFYNSPLHF.

This clone has a count of ten or more. The rearrangement links TRBV7-9 to TRBJ1-6; perhaps TRBD1 as D (5 bases). The CDR3 spans 14 residues. CDR1 and CDR2 (germline): SEHNR, FQNEAQ (reference sequence). V was shortened by 4 bases and J by 7 bases, with 11 bases between the two germline ends. The CDR3 here is CASSWDWENSPLHF. As DNA, the CDR3 is TGTGCCAGCAGCTGGGACTGGGAAAATTCACCCCTCCACTTT.

This clone was detected many times. The rearrangement joins TRBV7-9 to TRBJ2-2; the match to TRBD1 covers 7 bases. CDR1 SEHNR and CDR2 FQNEAQ come from the germline V gene (reference sequence). V trimming: 6 bases; J trimming: 7 bases; junction bases outside the gene matches: 8. The CDR3 length is 14 residues. This CDR3 reads CASSSDRVSGELFF. DNA for the CDR3: TGTGCCAGCAGTTCCGACAGGGTGAGCGGGGAGCTGTTTTTT.

This clone was picked up many times. The chain uses TRBV15 and TRBJ2-3, with a tentative D call TRBD1 (5 bases). This CDR3 spans 17 amino acids. Trimming left V 9 bases short and J 7 bases short, with 29 bases between. The germline CDR1 and CDR2 sequences are LNHNV and YYDKDF (reference sequence). This CDR3 reads CATAGQGPDSLTYTQYF. The DNA for the CDR3 is TGTGCCACTGCCGGGCAGGGTCCAGATTCCCTTACCTATACGCAGTATTTT.

This clone occurred many times. This sequence joins TRBV7-6 and TRBJ2-1; D ambiguous. The CDR3 sequence is 13 residues long. The ends were cut back, 2 bases at V and 3 bases at J, with 5 bases in the middle. The germline V gene has CDR1 SGHVS and CDR2 FNYEAQ. The CDR3 sequence is CASSLTHYNEQFF. The CDR3 DNA reads as TGTGCCAGCAGCTTAACTCACTACAATGAGCAGTTCTTC.

The table lists this clone with many counts. This chain connects TRBV30 to TRBJ2-7, with D possibly matching TRBD1 (5 bases). The germline V gene has CDR1 GTSNPN and CDR2 SVGIG (reference sequence). Trimming cost V 5 bases and J 1 base, with 15 bases left between them. The CDR3 has 14 residues. The CDR3, as DNA: TGTGCCTGGGAGGAAGACAGATCATCCTACGAGCAGTACTTC. Its protein is CAWEEDRSSYEQYF. The variable domain in full, completed from reference TRBV30 and TRBJ2-7, reads SQTIHQWPATLVQPVGSPLSLECTVEGTSNPNLYWYRQAAGRGLQLLFYSVGIGQISSEVPQNLSASRPQDRQFILSSKKLLLSDSGFYLCAWEEDRSSYEQYFGPGTRLTVT.

This clone was counted ten times or more. The chain joins TRBV7-2 to TRBJ2-1; TRBD2 agrees at 15 bases. This CDR3 is built from 17 residues. V was clipped by 4 bases and J by 7 bases; unmatched bases: 8. Germline V CDR1 and CDR2: SGHTA, FQGNSA. DNA of the CDR3: TGTGCCAGCAGCTCATTCGGGACTAGCGGGGGGTCGAATGAGCAGTTCTTC. Its protein is CASSSFGTSGGSNEQFF.

This clone was observed many times. This chain uses TRBV27 with TRBJ1-2; TRBD1 might be the D (5 bases). The CDR3 totals 11 residues. V lost 5 bases and J lost 6, with 7 bases in between. Germline V lookup: CDR1 MNHEY, CDR2 SMNVEV (reference sequence). The CDR3 nucleotides are TGTGCCAGCAGTCGGGGGGATGGCTACACCTTC. This translates into CASSRGDGYTF.

This clone was counted a few times. The chain is built from TRBV15 and TRBJ1-2, with no clear D. The germline V gene has CDR1 LNHNV and CDR2 YYDKDF (reference sequence). The CDR3 has 13 residues. V was trimmed by 4 bases and J by 4 bases, leaving 10 bases between them. The CDR3 reads CATSTGGTYGYTF. The CDR3 coding sequence is TGTGCCACCAGCACGGGAGGTACCTATGGCTACACCTTC.

This clone was picked up many times. The CDR3 nucleotides read TGTGCCAGCTCACCATACGCGGGCGGGGGTACGAATGAGCAGTTCTTC. Its translation: CASSPYAGGGTNEQFF. This sequence joins TRBV18 and TRBJ2-1; 7 nucleotides match TRBD2. Germline CDR1 reads KGHSH; CDR2 reads LQKENI. The CDR3 length is 16 residues. The V segment lost 2 bases and the J segment 7 bases; nucleotides outside the gene matches: 11.

The table lists this clone with many counts. The rearrangement joins TRBV4-1 to TRBJ1-1; no clear D. CDR3 length: 15 amino acids. Deletions cut 3 bases from V and 2 bases from J, with 13 bases between. The germline gives CDR1 MGHRA, CDR2 YSYEKL. The chain's CDR3 is CASSHYGLLNTEAFF. CDR3 nucleotides: TGCGCCAGCAGCCATTATGGACTGCTTAACACTGAAGCTTTCTTT.

This clone has a count of ten or more. The V gene is TRBV18, the J gene TRBJ2-3; D unresolved. This CDR3 region has 13 residues. CDR1 and CDR2 (germline): KGHSH, LQKENI. V was clipped by 4 bases and J by 0 bases, with 5 bases between them. CDR3 residues: CASSRLSTDTQYF. The CDR3 DNA sequence: TGTGCCAGCTCACGTCTTAGCACAGATACGCAGTATTTT.

This clone was picked up many times. The chain joins TRBV27 to TRBJ2-7; D ambiguous. Germline CDR1 is MNHEY and CDR2 is SMNVEV (reference sequence). There are 14 residues in the CDR3. Trimming removed 6 bases from V and 2 bases from J, with 14 bases in between. This CDR3 is CASSLYRPPYEQYF. The CDR3 DNA reads TGTGCCAGCAGCCTATACAGACCTCCCTACGAGCAGTACTTC.

In this sample, this clone turned up many times. This rearrangement joins TRBV28 to TRBJ1-1; 8 bases match TRBD1. The CDR3 extends over 17 amino acids. The germline V gene has CDR1 MDHEN and CDR2 SYDVKM. V gave up 4 bases and J gave up 2 bases; unmatched junction bases: 12. CDR3 DNA sequence: TGTGCCAGCAGTTCCCTAGGACAGGGATCCTTAAACACTGAAGCTTTCTTT. This translates into CASSSLGQGSLNTEAFF. Supplemented by reference TRBV28 and TRBJ1-1, the full variable domain reads DVKVTQSSRYLVKRTGEKVFLECVQDMDHENMFWYRQDPGLGLRLIYFSYDVKMKEKGDIPEGYSVSREKKERFSLILESASTNQTSMYLCASSSLGQGSLNTEAFFGQGTRLTVV.

This clone was recorded many times. The J gene is TRBJ2-1, the V gene TRBV27; 7 bases match TRBD2. Trimming at V came to 10 bases and at J to 6 bases, leaving 12 bases not matched to a gene. From germline, CDR1 is MNHEY and CDR2 SMNVEV (reference sequence). This CDR3 has 14 amino acids. In DNA form, the CDR3 reads TGTGCCACGGGGGAGGGGACTTTCCTCAATGAGCAGTTCTTC. Amino acids: CATGEGTFLNEQFF.

This clone was seen many times. This chain joins TRBV27 and TRBJ2-7, with a weak D call TRBD2 (5 bases). Trimming left V 6 bases short and J 1 base short, with 10 bases between. Germline loops: CDR1 MNHEY, CDR2 SMNVEV (reference sequence). The CDR3 runs to 13 residues. The CDR3 sequence: CASRLDWSYEQYF. For the CDR3, the DNA is TGTGCCAGCAGACTAGACTGGTCCTACGAGCAGTACTTC.

About this clone itself: Possible read error: a much larger clone is one base away. The chain recombines TRBV7-2 with TRBJ2-7; a weak D match, TRBD1 (6 bases). This CDR3 comprises 14 residues. Germline values: CDR1 SGHTA, CDR2 FQGNSA. CDR3 coding DNA: TGTGCCAGCAGCCGGACAGACAGCTCCTACGAGCGGTACTTC. The encoded protein is CASSRTDSSYERYF.

This clone was seen repeatedly, ten times or more. The V gene is TRBV7-3, the J gene TRBJ2-1, with a weak D call TRBD2 (5 bases). Germline V gives CDR1 SGHTA, CDR2 FQGTGA. This CDR3 contains 12 residues. V was pared by 3 bases and J by 9 bases, with 9 bases between. This CDR3 is CASSFGEGEQFF. The DNA of the CDR3 is TGTGCCAGCAGCTTCGGAGAGGGTGAGCAGTTCTTC.

This clone was seen many times. Other DNA sequences in this specimen translate into the identical CDR3. V usage is TRBV7-2 and J usage is TRBJ1-2; 7 bases map to TRBD1. The CDR3 runs 15 residues. Germline V lookup: CDR1 SGHTA, CDR2 FQGNSA. J was trimmed by 4 bases and V by 5 bases; bases with no gene match: 10. The CDR3 DNA is TGTGCCAGCAGCCCTCGGACAGGAGGGAGCTATGGCTACACCTTC. Translated: CASSPRTGGSYGYTF.

This clone was picked up many times. The J gene is TRBJ2-1, the V gene TRBV27; the match to TRBD2 covers 7 bases. The junction had 24 bases not matched to a gene; V was cut back by 2 bases and J by 5 bases. CDR1 is MNHEY and CDR2 is SMNVEV in the germline V gene (reference sequence). The CDR3 is 21 residues long. The CDR3 loop reads CASSLRSWTESLAGDHNEQFF. CDR3 sequence (DNA): TGTGCCAGCAGTTTACGGTCCTGGACGGAATCCCTGGCGGGGGACCACAATGAGCAGTTCTTC.